This TCR beta chain was recorded in a study of shared clonotypes between healthy human individuals. Overall study results and limits: Sequencing depth was expected to affect clonotype sharing among donors. Investigators collected only blood, and repertoires in tissues likely differ.

Each sorted subset replicate got 200 ng genomic DNA, roughly 30,000 genomes. Original processing methods: ImmunoSEQ output lacked quality scores and full-length reads, limiting matched filtering. The data were produced by immunoSEQ multiplex PCR, yet TCRdb's version contains in-frame clones alone and is incomplete. V, J and clone size derive from that table, while D and trimming were established from the DNA sequence. The table lists about 2.4 million clones, around 94% of them singletons. There are 15 residues in the CDR3. The J segment lost 1 base and the V segment lost 3 bases, leaving 3 bases of the junction unmatched. Germline loops: CDR1 SGDLS, CDR2 YYNGEE. Note on this clone: Its cognate antigen is unknown. This same CDR3 is encoded by further DNA sequences in the sample.

The chain has TRBV9 and TRBJ2-1; 8 positions match TRBD2. This TCR was recovered from a man aged 18 to 35 in good health. Sequencing was carried out using naive CD4+ T cells sorted from blood. Subset defined: CD45RA+ positively selected. CDR3 in DNA: TGTGCCAGCAGCGCGAGCGGGGGTTCCTACAATGAGCAGTTCTTC. Translated: CASSASGGSYNEQFF.